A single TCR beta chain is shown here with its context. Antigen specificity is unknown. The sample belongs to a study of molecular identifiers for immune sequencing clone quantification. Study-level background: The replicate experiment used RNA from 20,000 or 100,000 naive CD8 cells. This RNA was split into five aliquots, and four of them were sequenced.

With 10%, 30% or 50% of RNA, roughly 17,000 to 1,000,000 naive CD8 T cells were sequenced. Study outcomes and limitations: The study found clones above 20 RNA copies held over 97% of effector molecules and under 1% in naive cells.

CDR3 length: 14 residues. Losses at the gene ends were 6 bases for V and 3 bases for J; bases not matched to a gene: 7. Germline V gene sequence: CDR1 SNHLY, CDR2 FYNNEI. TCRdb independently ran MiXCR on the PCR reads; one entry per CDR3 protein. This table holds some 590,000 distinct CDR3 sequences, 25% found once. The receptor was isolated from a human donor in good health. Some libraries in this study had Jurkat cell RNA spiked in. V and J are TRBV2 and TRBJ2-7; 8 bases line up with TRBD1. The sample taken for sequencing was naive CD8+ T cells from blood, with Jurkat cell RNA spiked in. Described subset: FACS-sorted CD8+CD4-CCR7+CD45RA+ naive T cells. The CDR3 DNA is TGTGCCAGCAGGGAGGGACAGGCTAACTACGAGCAGTACTTC. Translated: CASREGQANYEQYF.